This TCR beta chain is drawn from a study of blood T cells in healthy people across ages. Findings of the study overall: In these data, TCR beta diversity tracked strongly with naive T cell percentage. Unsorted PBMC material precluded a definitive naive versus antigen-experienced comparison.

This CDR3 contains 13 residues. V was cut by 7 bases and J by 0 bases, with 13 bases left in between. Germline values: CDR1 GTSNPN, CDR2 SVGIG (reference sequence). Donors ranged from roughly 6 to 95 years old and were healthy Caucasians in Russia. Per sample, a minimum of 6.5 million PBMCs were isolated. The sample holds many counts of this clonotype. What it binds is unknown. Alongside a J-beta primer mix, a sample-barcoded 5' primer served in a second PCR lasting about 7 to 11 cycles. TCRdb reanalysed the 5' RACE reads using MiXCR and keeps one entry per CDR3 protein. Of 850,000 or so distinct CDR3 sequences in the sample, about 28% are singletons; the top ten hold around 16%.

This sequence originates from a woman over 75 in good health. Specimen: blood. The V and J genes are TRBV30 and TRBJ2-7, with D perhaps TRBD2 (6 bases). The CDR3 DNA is TGTGCCTCGGAGGGGAGCGACTCCTACGAGCAGTACTTC. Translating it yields CASEGSDSYEQYF.